The next 24 T cell receptor delta chains were all read from a single sample in a study of gamma-delta T cells after stem cell transplantation. TCRdb re-called clones from the RT-PCR reads using CATT. The sample lists more than 1,100 delta-chain clones, roughly 15% occurring once. The sample consisted of gamma-delta T cells. These receptor sequences come from a human donor. It is not recorded whose cells these are; they may come from a transplant donor.

This clone occurred a few times. With a far larger clone one base away, a read error is the likely cause. The chain links TRDV2 to TRDJ3; D gene uncertain. Deletions cut 0 bases from V and 5 bases from J, with 31 bases between. The germline V gene has CDR1 GEAIGNYY and CDR2 EKD. This CDR3 has 23 residues. CDR3 bases: TGTGCCTGTGACACCGTCCGACGGTCCGCTGGAGTCGGGTATCCCCGGGACACCCGACAGATGTTTTTC. It specifies CACDTVRRSAGVGYPRDTRQMFF.

About this clone: The protein in TCRdb stems from a much larger clone and differs at residue 11 from this DNA's translation, likely a read error; here the protein is translated from the DNA. The J gene is TRDJ1, the V gene TRDV2; tentatively, D is TRDD3 (7 bases). The ends were cut back, 2 bases at V and 3 bases at J, with 18 bases in the middle. The CDR3 totals 16 residues. The V gene's germline CDR1 is GEAIGNYY and CDR2 EKD. This CDR3 is CACDILRGIPADKLIF. CDR3 nucleotides: TGTGCCTGTGACATCCTACGAGGGATACCGGCCGATAAACTCATCTTT.

On this clone: This sequence is one base from a far larger clone and is likely a read error. The rearrangement joins TRDV2 to TRDJ1; 7 bases line up with TRDD3. Germline V gives CDR1 GEAIGNYY, CDR2 EKD. This CDR3 is 16 amino acids long. This chain's CDR3 is CACDTVGDRRSDKIIF. The CDR3 nucleotides are TGTGCCTGTGACACGGTAGGGGATAGGCGGTCCGATAAAATCATCTTT.

This clone was picked up a small number of times. V gene TRDV2 combines with J gene TRDJ1; 9 bases are shared with TRDD3. The trim removed 0 bases at V and 0 bases at J, leaving 4 bases unmatched. The CDR3 is made up of 16 amino acids. Germline V gives CDR1 GEAIGNYY, CDR2 EKD. Written as DNA, the CDR3 is TGTGCCTGTGACACCGTGGGGGATATGTACACCGATAAACTCATCTTT. Translation gives CACDTVGDMYTDKLIF.

Only a few counts were recorded for this clone. With a much larger clone just one base away, this may be a read error. The chain joins TRDV2 to TRDJ1, with TRDD3 as a possible D gene (6 bases). From germline, CDR1 is GEAIGNYY and CDR2 EKD. The germline V and J ends were trimmed by 9 bases and 2 bases, with 24 bases remaining between them. CDR3 length equals 16 residues. CDR3 amino acids: CAASVLGPWGTDKLIF. The CDR3 DNA sequence: TGTGCCGCCAGTGTACTGGGCCCTTGGGGAACCGATAAACTCATCTTT.

This clone was seen more than once but under ten times. It is likely a read error: a sequence one base away is far more abundant. Other DNA sequences in this sample translate to the same CDR3. V gene TRDV2 combines with J gene TRDJ3, with 12 bases identical to TRDD3. This CDR3 contains 18 residues. The V gene's germline CDR1 is GEAIGNYY and CDR2 EKD. CDR3 amino acids: CACDVLGDTAWDTRQMFF. DNA of the CDR3: TGTGCCTGTGACGTCCTGGGGGATACGGCCTGGGACACCCGGCAGATGTTTTTC.

To note about this clone: A single base is all that separates this from a far larger clone, so a read error is likely. At the DNA level, this CDR3 is encoded by other sequences in the same sample as well. The chain has TRDV2 and TRDJ1, with 8 bases fitting TRDD3. Germline lookup yields CDR1 GEAIGNYY and CDR2 EKD. With V trimmed by 0 bases and J by 2 bases, 7 bases remained unmatched. This CDR3 has 16 amino acids. The CDR3, as DNA: TGTGCCTGTGACACCGTTTGGGGGATGAATACCGATAAACTCATCTTT. Its translation: CACDTVWGMNTDKLIF.

This clone turned up a few times. Given a far larger clone just one base away, this is likely a sequencing read error. The V call is TRDV2, the J call TRDJ1, with 9 bases aligning to TRDD3. Germline V gives CDR1 GEAIGNYY, CDR2 EKD. This CDR3 spans 14 amino acids. This CDR3 is CACDGLGDADKFIF. Written as DNA, the CDR3 is TGTGCCTGTGACGGGCTGGGGGATGCCGATAAATTCATCTTT.

As for this clone: This likely came from a read error, as a far larger clone is one base away. The sample has other DNA sequences that encode this CDR3 too. This chain uses TRDV2 with TRDJ1, with TRDD3 matching 7 bases. Germline-derived CDR1 and CDR2 are GEAIGNYY and EKD. The V gene end was trimmed by 3 bases and the J gene end by 0 bases; junction bases not matched to a gene: 12. The CDR3 has 17 residues. The CDR3 here is CACDPLGGTEYTDKLIF. CDR3 DNA sequence: TGTGCCTGTGACCCCCTGGGGGGGACCGAGTACACCGATAAACTCATCTTT.

Concerning this clone: A far larger clone differs by one base, so this is likely a read error. The chain recombines TRDV2 with TRDJ1, with 8 bases that match TRDD3. Germline values: CDR1 GEAIGNYY, CDR2 EKD. The CDR3 runs 21 residues. CDR3 region: CACDTLPSSTGGAPYTDNLIF. CDR3 sequence (DNA): TGTGCCTGTGACACCCTCCCCTCTAGTACTGGGGGGGCACCCTACACCGATAACCTCATCTTT.

Of note for this clone: A far larger clone is just one base off, so this is likely a read error. This chain connects TRDV2 to TRDJ1; TRDD3 matches at 10 bases. Germline assignment: CDR1 GEAIGNYY and CDR2 EKD. The CDR3 runs 19 residues. The CDR3: CACDNLGFTGGLYTDKPIF. CDR3 in DNA: TGTGCCTGTGACAACCTAGGCTTCACTGGGGGATTGTACACCGATAAACCCATCTTT.

A note on this clone: Within the sample, other DNA sequences also encode this same CDR3. The CDR3 sequence: CACDTLGDTGTDKLIF. Written as DNA, the CDR3 is TGTGCCTGTGACACCCTGGGGGATACGGGGACCGATAAACTCATCTTT. This chain joins TRDV2 and TRDJ1, with 12 bases fitting TRDD3. The trim removed 0 bases at V and 2 bases at J, leaving 3 bases unmatched. The germline V gene encodes CDR1 GEAIGNYY and CDR2 EKD. The CDR3 is 16 residues long.

Comments on this clone: A read error is likely here: a far larger clone is one base away. At the DNA level, this CDR3 is encoded by other sequences in the same sample as well. This chain joins TRDV2 and TRDJ1, with 9 bases fitting TRDD3. CDR3 length equals 17 residues. Germline-derived CDR1 and CDR2 are GEAIGNYY and EKD. Here the CDR3 DNA reads TGCGCCTGTGACTGGCTGGGGGATTCTAGGCAGCCCGATAAACTCATCTTT. Encoded protein: CACDWLGDSRQPDKLIF.

V is TRDV2 and J is TRDJ3; 12 bases are shared with TRDD3. V trimming: 3 bases; J trimming: 3 bases; junction bases outside the gene matches: 8. This CDR3 is built from 19 residues. Germline lookup yields CDR1 GEAIGNYY and CDR2 EKD. This CDR3 is CACDVLGDTLSWDTRQMFF. For the CDR3, the DNA is TGTGCCTGTGACGTCCTGGGGGATACGCTCAGCTGGGACACCCGACAGATGTTTTTC.

On this clone: A far larger clone is off by one base, so a read error is likely. The same CDR3 can be traced to other DNA sequences in this sample. The chain employs TRDV2 and TRDJ1; no reliable D call. Germline V gene data show CDR1 as GEAIGNYY and CDR2 as EKD. There are 14 residues in the CDR3. The CDR3, as DNA: TGTGCATGTGACCTCCTCCCGGACACCGATAAACTCATCTTT. It is translated as CACDLLPDTDKLIF.

A note on this clone: TCRdb shows a much larger clone's protein in place of this DNA's translation, and the two differ at residue 4, likely through a read error; the protein shown is translated from the DNA. The chain is built from TRDV2 and TRDJ1; D perhaps matches TRDD3 (5 bases). Deletions cut 5 bases from V and 0 bases from J, with 21 bases between. CDR1 GEAIGNYY and CDR2 EKD come from the germline V gene. The CDR3 covers 17 residues. This chain's CDR3 is CACVRAGNEKYTDKLIF. CDR3 nucleotides: TGTGCCTGTGTCAGGGCGGGGAACGAAAAGTACACCGATAAACTCATCTTT.

This clone turned up a few times. The likely explanation is a read error, given a far larger clone one base away. This sequence joins TRDV2 and TRDJ1; a weak D match, TRDD3 (6 bases). The CDR3 loop spans 16 amino acids. Germline V gene sequence: CDR1 GEAIGNYY, CDR2 EKD. CDR3 sequence (DNA): TGTGCCTGTGACGAGCTGGGGAGCTCCCGGAGGGATAAACCCATCTTT. Residues: CACDELGSSRRDKPIF.

For this clone: The mismatch at residue 10 between this DNA's translation and the TCRdb protein of a much larger clone likely reflects a read error; the protein shown is translated from the DNA. This chain joins TRDV2 and TRDJ1; D might be TRDD1 (5 bases). CDR1 is GEAIGNYY, CDR2 EKD, per germline. This CDR3 comprises 13 residues. The CDR3 DNA reads as TGTGCCTGTGACACAATAGGGGCCGATGAACTCATCTTT. Translation gives CACDTIGADELIF.

Worth noting for this clone: A read error likely explains why the TCRdb protein, taken from a much larger clone, differs from this DNA's translation at residue 9; the protein shown is translated from the DNA. This chain uses TRDV2 with TRDJ1; the D gene is possibly TRDD3 (6 bases). The V gene's germline CDR1 is GEAIGNYY and CDR2 EKD. CDR3 size: 16 residues. Trimming took off 0 bases at V and 6 bases at J, with 19 bases between the two ends. The CDR3 here is CACDTVGGYTPNKLIF. In nucleotides, the CDR3 is TGTGCCTGTGACACCGTGGGGGGGTACACCCCCAATAAACTCATCTTT.

In its sample, this clone was seen a few times. This probably arose from a read error, given a far larger clone one base away. This sequence joins TRDV2 and TRDJ1, with 8 bases aligning to TRDD3. Germline V gene data show CDR1 as GEAIGNYY and CDR2 as EKD. The CDR3 totals 19 residues. The CDR3 region is CARDPIPRVVLGDTDKLIF. The CDR3 DNA is TGTGCCCGTGACCCGATTCCCCGCGTCGTACTGGGGGACACCGATAAACTCATCTTT.

Comment on this clone: A far larger clone is off by one base, so a read error is likely. The rearrangement links TRDV2 to TRDJ1; the D is unclear. CDR3 length: 16 amino acids. Per germline, CDR1 GEAIGNYY and CDR2 EKD. Here the CDR3 DNA reads TGTGCCTGTGCCACCATCGTTCCCTTAAACACCGATAAACTCATCTTT. It encodes CACATIVPLNTDKLIF.

On this clone itself: A far larger clone is a single base away, which makes a read error likely. The chain uses TRDV2 and TRDJ1, with TRDD3 identical over 8 bases. V shed 0 bases and J 4 bases; nucleotides not matched to a gene: 9. Germline V gene lookup returns CDR1 GEAIGNYY and CDR2 EKD. The CDR3 sequence is 16 residues long. The CDR3 sequence is CACDTVWGMNIDKLIF. The CDR3 bases are TGTGCCTGTGACACCGTTTGGGGGATGAACATCGATAAACTCATCTTT.

To note about this clone: This sequence is one base from a far larger clone and is likely a read error. Within the sample, other DNA sequences also encode this same CDR3. The chain uses TRDV2 and TRDJ3, with TRDD3 matching 7 bases. Per the germline V gene, CDR1 is GEAIGNYY and CDR2 is EKD. The CDR3 runs 18 residues. For the CDR3, the DNA is TGTGCCTGTGACATACTGGGGTTTACCTCCTGGGACACCCGGCAGATGTTTTTC. Amino acid sequence: CACDILGFTSWDTRQMFF.

Points on this clone: A single base is all that separates this from a far larger clone, so a read error is likely. This CDR3 is also generated by other DNA sequences in the sample. This chain joins TRDV2 and TRDJ1, with TRDD3 matching over 9 bases. This CDR3 is built from 22 residues. The germline V gene has CDR1 GEAIGNYY and CDR2 EKD. V shed 1 base and J 2 bases; nucleotides not matched to a gene: 25. CDR3 nucleotides: TGTGCCTGTGACACGATGACGCCGAGACTGGGGGAGATACGGCCCGCAACCGATAAACTCATCTTT. Its protein product is CACDTMTPRLGEIRPATDKLIF.